In its sample, the clone carrying this T cell receptor (beta chain) was seen once. This record comes from a study of blood T cell repertoires in COVID-19. The overall study: The United States, Italy and Spain provided the acute and convalescent COVID-19 samples. PBMCs, B-cell-depleted T cells, or T cells provided the cDNA or gDNA that made up the material.

Per the study methods: Amplification from reference gene primers served as the basis for estimated nucleated cell counts. Data came from immunoSEQ multiplex PCR; TCRdb stores just in-frame clones and leaves some out. V, J and clone size derive from that table, while D and trimming were established from the DNA sequence. The table has around 140,000 clones, over 85% seen once. The receptor was isolated from a human donor in a cohort sampled during active COVID-19. Sequencing used peripheral blood.

The CDR3 DNA is TGTGCCAGTAGGACCCGACAGGGGAGTGTTGCTTTCTTT. Translating gives CASRTRQGSVAFF. The V gene is TRBV19, the J gene TRBJ1-1, with 8 bases aligning to TRBD1. Germline assignment: CDR1 LNHDA and CDR2 SQIVND (reference sequence). The CDR3 is 13 residues long. V lost 6 bases to trimming and J lost 11 bases; unmatched junction nucleotides: 11.